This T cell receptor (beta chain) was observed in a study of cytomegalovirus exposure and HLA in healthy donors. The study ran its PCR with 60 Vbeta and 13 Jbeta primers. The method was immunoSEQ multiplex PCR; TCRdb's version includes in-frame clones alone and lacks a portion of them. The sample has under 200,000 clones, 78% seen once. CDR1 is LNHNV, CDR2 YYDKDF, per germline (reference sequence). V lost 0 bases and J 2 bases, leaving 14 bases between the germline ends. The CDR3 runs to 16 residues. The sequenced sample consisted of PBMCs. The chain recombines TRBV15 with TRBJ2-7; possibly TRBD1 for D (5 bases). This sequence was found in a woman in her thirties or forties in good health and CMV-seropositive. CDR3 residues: CATSREGHLTPYEQYF. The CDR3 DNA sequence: TGTGCCACCAGCAGAGAAGGACACCTAACACCCTACGAGCAGTACTTC.